These 23 T cell receptor beta chains were all obtained from the same sample, sequenced in a study of T cell clonotyping in hematopoietic cell transplantation. The data were produced by immunoSEQ multiplex PCR, yet TCRdb's version contains in-frame clones alone and is incomplete. This sample has some 30,000 clones, with about 74% found just once. Time point specified: recipient sample about 28 days before transplant, after cytoreduction. The input for sequencing was peripheral blood mononuclear cells, taken before stem cell transplant. These receptors were collected from a woman in her twenties or thirties with chronic myeloid leukemia. Some clones in this sample may be carry-over from other donors' samples.

The V call is TRBV5-1, the J call TRBJ2-7; 7 bases are a match to TRBD1. After removal of 0 bases from V and 7 bases from J, the junction contained 4 bases not matched to a gene. Germline V gene lookup returns CDR1 SGHRS and CDR2 YFSETQ. This CDR3 region has 13 residues. The chain's CDR3 is CASSLDRGREQYF. The CDR3 DNA sequence: TGCGCCAGCAGCTTGGACAGGGGTAGGGAGCAGTACTTC.

The J gene is TRBJ1-2, the V gene TRBV30, with 9 nucleotides matching TRBD1. In germline, CDR1 is GTSNPN, CDR2 SVGIG (reference sequence). J was trimmed by 12 bases and V by 5 bases; bases with no gene match: 4. The CDR3 sequence is 10 residues long. CDR3 bases: TGTGCCTGGTCTGGACAGGGGAACACCTTC. The encoded protein is CAWSGQGNTF.

The chain carries TRBV28 and TRBJ1-1, with TRBD1 matching 7 bases. V trimming: 6 bases; J trimming: 6 bases; junction bases outside the gene matches: 7. CDR1 is MDHEN, CDR2 SYDVKM, per germline. The CDR3 is made up of 13 amino acids. CDR3 in amino acids: CASRPDRVAEAFF. The CDR3 coding sequence is TGTGCCAGCAGACCTGACAGGGTAGCTGAAGCTTTCTTT.

This clone was observed once. CDR3 amino acids: CASTGGGPYGYTF. CDR3 bases: TGTGCCAGCACCGGTGGAGGCCCCTATGGCTACACCTTC. The chain has TRBV7-9 and TRBJ1-2; D unresolved. CDR3 length: 13 amino acids. The ends were cut back, 7 bases at V and 4 bases at J, with 13 bases in the middle. Per the germline V gene, CDR1 is SEHNR and CDR2 is FQNEAQ (reference sequence).

The chain is built from TRBV5-4 and TRBJ2-7; no clear D. This CDR3 region has 13 residues. Germline V gene data show CDR1 as SGHNT and CDR2 as YYREEE (reference sequence). Trimming took 2 bases from V and 1 from J, leaving 7 bases between them. The CDR3 sequence is CASSLDGSYEQYF. The CDR3 DNA is TGTGCCAGCAGCTTAGACGGATCCTACGAGCAGTACTTC.

V usage is TRBV5-4 and J usage is TRBJ2-7; D is unresolved. This CDR3 contains 14 residues. Trimming removed 4 bases at V and 4 bases at J, with 15 bases between. Looked up from germline, CDR1 is SGHNT and CDR2 is YYREEE (reference sequence). The CDR3 protein is CASSLHGSLYEQYF. The CDR3 DNA is TGTGCCAGCAGCCTGCATGGGTCCCTTTACGAGCAGTACTTC.

This chain connects TRBV29-1 to TRBJ1-2; weak D call: TRBD1 (5 bases). Per germline, CDR1 SQVTM and CDR2 ANQGSEA. V dropped 7 bases and J dropped 7 bases, with 25 bases sitting between them. This CDR3 spans 15 amino acids. This CDR3 reads CSASTPTHPRGGYTF. The CDR3 nucleotides read TGCAGCGCCTCTACCCCAACCCATCCAAGGGGTGGCTACACCTTC.

V gene TRBV5-1 combines with J gene TRBJ1-1, with unresolved D. Trimming removed 3 bases at V and 5 bases at J, with 14 bases between. The CDR3 is 14 residues long. Germline V gives CDR1 SGHRS, CDR2 YFSETQ. CDR3 bases: TGCGCCAGCAGCTCGGGAACACTCGGGACTGAAGCTTTCTTT. Its translation is CASSSGTLGTEAFF.

The rearrangement links TRBV4-1 to TRBJ1-5; no clear D gene. The CDR3 extends over 14 amino acids. The germline V gene has CDR1 MGHRA and CDR2 YSYEKL. Trimming left V 1 base short and J 5 bases short, with 9 bases between. This chain's CDR3 is CASSQAQSYQPQHF. In DNA form, the CDR3 reads TGCGCCAGCAGCCAAGCACAGTCCTATCAGCCCCAGCATTTT.

The chain's CDR3 is CASSLLVGERAGYTF. In DNA form, the CDR3 reads TGTGCCAGCAGCTTGTTGGTGGGCGAGAGGGCTGGCTACACCTTC. The chain carries TRBV5-4 and TRBJ1-2; unclear D gene. Germline V CDR1 and CDR2: SGHNT, YYREEE (reference sequence). V was cut by 1 base and J by 7 bases, with 17 bases left in between. The CDR3 is made up of 15 amino acids.

The chain combines TRBV2 with TRBJ2-2; unclear D gene. Germline assignment: CDR1 SNHLY and CDR2 FYNNEI. V was trimmed by 2 bases and J by 5 bases, leaving 9 bases between them. The CDR3 is 14 residues long. Written as DNA, the CDR3 is TGTGCCAGCAGTGAACAGACGCGGACCGGGGAGCTGTTTTTT. This gives the protein CASSEQTRTGELFF. The full variable domain, completed using reference TRBV2 and TRBJ2-2, is EPEVTQTPSHQVTQMGQEVILRCVPISNHLYFYWYRQILGQKVEFLVSFYNNEISEKSEIFDDQFSVERPDGSNFTLKIRSTKLEDSAMYFCASSEQTRTGELFFGEGSRLTVL.

The gene calls are TRBV30 and TRBJ1-4; TRBD1 aligns across 9 bases. The V and J ends lost 0 bases and 5 bases, in that order; junction bases with no gene match: 1. The CDR3 is made up of 14 amino acids. The germline CDR1 and CDR2 sequences are GTSNPN and SVGIG (reference sequence). Here the CDR3 DNA reads TGTGCCTGGAGTGTAGACAGGGGGAATGAAAAACTGTTTTTT. Protein sequence: CAWSVDRGNEKLFF.

J is TRBJ2-7 and V is TRBV9, with a weak D call TRBD2 (5 bases). Deletions cut 0 bases from V and 6 bases from J, with 19 bases between. The CDR3 totals 16 residues. CDR1 and CDR2 (germline): SGDLS, YYNGEE. The CDR3 region is CASSVDPQDRAGEQYF. In DNA, the CDR3 is TGTGCCAGCAGCGTAGACCCCCAGGATAGGGCGGGCGAGCAGTACTTC.

The chain is built from TRBV11-2 and TRBJ1-3; no definite D call. Per germline, CDR1 SGHAT and CDR2 FQNNGV. V dropped 1 base and J dropped 0 bases, with 7 bases sitting between them. The CDR3 covers 15 residues. The DNA of the CDR3 is TGTGCCAGCAGCTTAGCCCCTTCCTCTGGAAACACCATATATTTT. Its translation: CASSLAPSSGNTIYF. Drawing the rest from reference TRBV11-2 and TRBJ1-3, the complete variable domain is EAGVAQSPRYKIIEKRQSVAFWCNPISGHATLYWYQQILGQGPKLLIQFQNNGVVDDSQLPKDRFSAERLKGVDSTLKIQPAKLEDSAVYLCASSLAPSSGNTIYFGEGSWLTVV.

This rearrangement joins TRBV4-3 to TRBJ1-6; D is unclear. Trimming took 1 base from V and 5 from J, leaving 12 bases between them. Germline CDR1 LGHNA, CDR2 YSLEER. The CDR3 extends over 16 amino acids. DNA for the CDR3: TGCGCCAGCAGCCAAGGGACGAGGGCCAATAATTCACCCCTCCACTTT. Its translation: CASSQGTRANNSPLHF.

This clone was found once. The J gene is TRBJ1-5, the V gene TRBV6-5; D call uncertain. This CDR3 spans 13 amino acids. Germline CDR1 MNHEY, CDR2 SVGAGI. The V end was cut by 3 bases, the J end by 6 bases, with 9 bases between. CDR3 DNA sequence: TGTGCCAGCAGTTATAGGGTCGGTCAGCCCCAGCATTTT. Amino acids: CASSYRVGQPQHF.

The chain carries TRBV10-3 and TRBJ1-1; 7 positions agree with TRBD1. With V trimmed by 10 bases and J by 1 base, 9 bases remained unmatched. CDR1 and CDR2 (germline): ENHRY, SYGVKD. The CDR3 contains 14 residues. The chain's CDR3 is CATVTGKKNTEAFF. CDR3 bases: TGTGCCACGGTGACAGGGAAGAAGAACACTGAAGCTTTCTTT.

The chain couples TRBV28 to TRBJ1-6; tentative D call: TRBD1 (6 bases). This CDR3 contains 15 residues. The germline gives CDR1 MDHEN, CDR2 SYDVKM. Trimming cost V 6 bases and J 6 bases, with 15 bases left between them. CDR3 nucleotides: TGTGCCAGCAGAGCCGACAGGAAACTTAATTCACCCCTCCACTTT. Protein: CASRADRKLNSPLHF.

The chain couples TRBV2 to TRBJ2-3; D not certain. The CDR3 is 12 amino acids. CDR1 is SNHLY, CDR2 FYNNEI, per germline. V was cut by 5 bases and J by 6 bases, with 9 bases left in between. CDR3 amino acids: CASSLTSDTQYF. The CDR3 DNA is TGTGCCAGCAGTCTTACATCGGATACGCAGTATTTT.

By sample fraction, this clone is medium-sized. The rearrangement links TRBV6-1 to TRBJ2-3, with 7 bases aligning to TRBD2. This CDR3 region has 18 residues. J lost 2 bases, V lost 4 bases, and 15 bases had no gene match. Germline V lookup: CDR1 MNHNS, CDR2 SASEGT. In nucleotides, the CDR3 is TGTGCCAGCAGTGGGAATCTCGTGTCGGGGGGAGACACAGATACGCAGTATTTT. This codes for CASSGNLVSGGDTDTQYF.

The chain couples TRBV6-1 to TRBJ1-2; the D is unclear. CDR3 length equals 13 residues. Trimming took off 7 bases at V and 4 bases at J, with 13 bases between the two ends. Looked up from germline, CDR1 is MNHNS and CDR2 is SASEGT. The CDR3 DNA is TGTGCCAGCACCGAACTGCCCGTCTATGGCTACACCTTC. It yields the protein CASTELPVYGYTF.

The chain joins TRBV19 to TRBJ1-1; unclear D gene. Trimming cost V 4 bases and J 5 bases, with 17 bases left between them. The CDR3 runs 15 residues. Germline V lookup: CDR1 LNHDA, CDR2 SQIVND (reference sequence). This CDR3 is CASSSGRGTLTEAFF. CDR3 nucleotide sequence: TGTGCCAGTAGTAGTGGCCGAGGAACTCTAACTGAAGCTTTCTTT.

This clone appeared a single time. The V and J genes are TRBV7-2 and TRBJ1-5; D unresolved. The CDR3 has 14 residues. The V gene lost 1 base and the J gene lost 4 bases, with 8 bases spanning the gap. Germline lookup yields CDR1 SGHTA and CDR2 FQGNSA. The CDR3 nucleotides are TGTGCCAGCAGCTTAGGTCCGGTTAATCAGCCCCAGCATTTT. Amino acid sequence: CASSLGPVNQPQHF.